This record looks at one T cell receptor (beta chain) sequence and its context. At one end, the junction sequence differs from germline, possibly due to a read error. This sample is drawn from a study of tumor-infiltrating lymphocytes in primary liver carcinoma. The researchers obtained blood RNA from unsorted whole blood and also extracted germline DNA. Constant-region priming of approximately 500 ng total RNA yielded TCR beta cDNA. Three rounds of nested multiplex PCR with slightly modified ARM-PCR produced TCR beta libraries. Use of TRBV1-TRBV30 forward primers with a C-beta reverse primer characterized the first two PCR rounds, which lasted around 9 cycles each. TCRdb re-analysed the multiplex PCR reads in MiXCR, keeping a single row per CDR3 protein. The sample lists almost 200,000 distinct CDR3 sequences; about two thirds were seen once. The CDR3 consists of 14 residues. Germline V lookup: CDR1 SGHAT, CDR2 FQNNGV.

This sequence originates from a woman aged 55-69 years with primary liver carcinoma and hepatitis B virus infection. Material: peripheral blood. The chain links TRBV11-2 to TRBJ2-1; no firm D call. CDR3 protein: CASKTCGSYNEQFF. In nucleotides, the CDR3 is TGTGCCAGCAAAACTTGCGGCTCCTACAATGAGCAGTTCTTT.